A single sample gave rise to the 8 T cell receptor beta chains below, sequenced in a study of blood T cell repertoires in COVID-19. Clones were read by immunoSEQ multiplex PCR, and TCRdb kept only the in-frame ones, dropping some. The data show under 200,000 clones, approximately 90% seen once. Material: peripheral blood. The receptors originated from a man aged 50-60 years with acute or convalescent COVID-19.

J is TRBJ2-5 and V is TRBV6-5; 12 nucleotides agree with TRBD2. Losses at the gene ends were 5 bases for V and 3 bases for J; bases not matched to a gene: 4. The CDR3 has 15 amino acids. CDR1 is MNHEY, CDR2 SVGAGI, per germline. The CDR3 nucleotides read TGTGCCAGCAGTCCCCGACTAGCGGGGGAAGAGACCCAGTACTTC. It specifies CASSPRLAGEETQYF.

CDR3 sequence reads: CASSATLGLQETQYF. For the CDR3, the DNA is TGTGCCAGCAGTGCCACCCTGGGGCTCCAAGAGACCCAGTACTTC. This chain joins TRBV25-1 and TRBJ2-5; weak D call: TRBD1 (5 bases). CDR1 is MGHDK and CDR2 is SYGVNS in the germline V gene. There are 15 residues in the CDR3. Between the trimmed V and J ends, which lost 4 bases and 1 base, there was a span of 13 bases. Variable domain in full (rest from reference TRBV25-1 and TRBJ2-5): EADIYQTPRYLVIGTGKKITLECSQTMGHDKMYWYQQDPGMELHLIHYSYGVNSTEKGDLSSESTVSRIRTEHFPLTLESARPSHTSQYLCASSATLGLQETQYFGPGTRLLVL.

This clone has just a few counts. CDR3 in DNA: TGTGCCAGCAGATTGAGCTCCTACGAGCAGTACTTC. It translates to CASRLSSYEQYF. This chain joins TRBV28 and TRBJ2-7, with no clear D. CDR3 length equals 12 residues. Trimming took off 6 bases at V and 0 bases at J, with 6 bases between the two ends. In germline, CDR1 is MDHEN, CDR2 SYDVKM.

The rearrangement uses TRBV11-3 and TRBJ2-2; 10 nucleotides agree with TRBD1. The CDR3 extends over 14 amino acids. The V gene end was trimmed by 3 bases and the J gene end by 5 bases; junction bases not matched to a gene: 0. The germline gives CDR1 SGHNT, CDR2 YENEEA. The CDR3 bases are TGTGCCAGCAGCTTGGGACAGGGGACCGGGGAGCTGTTTTTT. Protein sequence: CASSLGQGTGELFF.

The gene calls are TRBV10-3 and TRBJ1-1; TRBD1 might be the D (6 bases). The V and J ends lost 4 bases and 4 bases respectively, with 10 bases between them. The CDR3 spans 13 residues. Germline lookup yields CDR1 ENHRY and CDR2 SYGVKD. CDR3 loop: CAISGLQGTEAFF. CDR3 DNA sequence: TGTGCCATCAGTGGTCTACAGGGCACTGAAGCTTTCTTT.

The CDR3 spells CASSFGGGRYNEQFF. The DNA of the CDR3 is TGTGCCAGCAGCTTCGGGGGGGGTCGTTACAATGAGCAGTTCTTC. V usage is TRBV28 and J usage is TRBJ2-1; TRBD2 aligns across 8 bases. The CDR3 extends over 15 amino acids. CDR1 is MDHEN, CDR2 SYDVKM, per germline. J gave up 4 bases and V 6 bases, and 8 bases lay outside the gene matches.

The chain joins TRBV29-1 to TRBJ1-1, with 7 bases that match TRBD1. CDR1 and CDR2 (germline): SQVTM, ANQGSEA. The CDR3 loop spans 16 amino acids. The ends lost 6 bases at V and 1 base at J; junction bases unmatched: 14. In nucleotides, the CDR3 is TGCAGCGTACAAGCCTCTGGGACAGCAGGGAACACTGAAGCTTTCTTT. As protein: CSVQASGTAGNTEAFF.

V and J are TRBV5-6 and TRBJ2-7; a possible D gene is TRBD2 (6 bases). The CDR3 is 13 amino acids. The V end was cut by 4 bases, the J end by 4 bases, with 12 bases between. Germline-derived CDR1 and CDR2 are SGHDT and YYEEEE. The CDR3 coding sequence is TGTGCCAGCAGCCCCGGTGGAGGGTACGAGCAGTACGTC. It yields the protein CASSPGGGYEQYV.